This T cell receptor beta chain was captured by sequencing in a study of monozygotic twins with inflammatory bowel disease. After re-calling the 5' RACE reads, TCRdb lists one entry per CDR3 protein, DNA absent. This sample's table has 400,000 to 500,000 distinct CDR3 sequences. Without any T cell sorting, total RNA was isolated from whole blood. The sequence was obtained from a human donor with ulcerative colitis or Crohn's disease, or a healthy co-twin of an affected twin (not recorded which). The specimen sequenced was blood.

Here the CDR3 reads CASWSGGSTDTQYF. The chain uses TRBV18 and TRBJ2-3; no DNA is available, so the TRBD2 call from TCRdb remains unchecked. Germline lookup yields CDR1 KGHSH and CDR2 LQKENI. The CDR3 has 14 amino acids.